This T cell receptor beta chain is from a study of T cells after yellow fever vaccination. Study results and caveats: Most primary-vaccination clones reappeared after the booster (around 95% CD4, approximately 88% CD8). Across the CD4 and CD8 compartments, a small share of clonotypes was present in both. Contaminating bulk clonotypes could be abundant in FACS-sorted repertoires.

One entry per CDR3 protein, called by TCRdb with MiXCR from the 5' RACE reads. The sample lists 95,000 to 150,000 distinct CDR3 sequences; nearly 15% were seen once. In this sample, this clonotype turned up a few times. Its antigen is unidentified. The clonotype originates from a young man who received the YFV17D yellow fever vaccine. The source material was CD8+ T cells sorted from PBMCs, sampled 5 days after the yellow fever booster vaccination.

For the CDR3, the DNA is TGTGCCAGCGGGGGAGTCAAAAACATTCAGTACTTC. It translates to CASGGVKNIQYF. The chain uses TRBV7-9 and TRBJ2-4; D may be TRBD1 or TRBD2 (5 bases each). CDR3 size: 12 residues. Germline loops: CDR1 SEHNR, CDR2 FQNEAQ (reference sequence). Trimming removed 8 bases from V and 3 bases from J, with 8 bases in between. The whole variable domain, filled in from reference TRBV7-9 and TRBJ2-4, reads DTGVSQNPRHKITKRGQNVTFRCDPISEHNRLYWYRQTLGQGPEFLTYFQNEAQLEKSRLLSDRFSAERPKGSFSTLEIQRTEQGDSAMYLCASGGVKNIQYFGAGTRLSVL.